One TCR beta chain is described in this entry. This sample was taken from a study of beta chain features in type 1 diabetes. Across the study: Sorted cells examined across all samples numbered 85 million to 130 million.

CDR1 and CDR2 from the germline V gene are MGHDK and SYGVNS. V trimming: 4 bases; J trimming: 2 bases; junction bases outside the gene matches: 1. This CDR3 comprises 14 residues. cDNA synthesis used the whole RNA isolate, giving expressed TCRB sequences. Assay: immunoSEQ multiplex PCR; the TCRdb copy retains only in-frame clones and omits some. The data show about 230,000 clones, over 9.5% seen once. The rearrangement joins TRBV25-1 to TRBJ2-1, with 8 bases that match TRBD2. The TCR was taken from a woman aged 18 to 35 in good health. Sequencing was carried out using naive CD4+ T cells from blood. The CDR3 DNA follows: TGTGCCAGCAGTGTTAGCGGGACCTACAATGAGCAGTTCTTC. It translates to CASSVSGTYNEQFF.